This T cell receptor beta chain is drawn from a study of CD8 T cells in Susac syndrome. The overall study: Patients with Susac syndrome were, at the time of blood collection, therapy-naive, maintained on corticosteroids, or maintained on intravenous immunoglobulin alone.

cDNA came from around 0.54 to 1 ug RNA primed by random hexamers. A multiplex approach, immunoSEQ multiplex PCR, amplified TCR beta CDR3 across 54 Vbeta and 13 Jbeta. TCRdb redid the calling of the immunoSEQ multiplex PCR reads with MiXCR, one entry per CDR3 protein. This table holds under 95,000 distinct CDR3 sequences, about 93% found once. Regarding this clonotype: Its antigen is unknown.

Whole-study findings and limits: The CD4+ T cell repertoire of patients with Susac syndrome showed no detectable clonal expansion.

Sequencing of TCR beta was performed on blood CD8+ T cells and on blood CD4+ T cells. Germline V gene data show CDR1 as ENHRY and CDR2 as SYGVKD. V trimming: 10 bases; J trimming: 8 bases; junction bases outside the gene matches: 3. The CDR3 covers 10 residues. The sample taken for sequencing was CD4+ T cells from PBMCs. This clonotype was sampled from a human donor with Susac syndrome. The chain links TRBV10-3 to TRBJ1-2; 8 bases are shared with TRBD1. CDR3 sequence reads: CATGQGGYTF. In DNA, the CDR3 is TGTGCCACCGGACAGGGAGGCTACACCTTC.